Below, one TCR beta chain is given with its context. The sample belongs to a study of blood T cell repertoires in COVID-19. Study-level background: The samples span acute and convalescent COVID-19 from the United States, Italy and Spain.

The CDR3 runs to 14 residues. The V end lost 5 bases, the J end lost 4 bases, and 14 bases lay between the germline ends. Germline lookup yields CDR1 SGHTA and CDR2 FQGNSA. As processed by the authors: The assay estimated nucleated cells by amplifying reference gene primers. Some clones are missing from TCRdb's copy, which holds only in-frame ones; the method was immunoSEQ multiplex PCR. D and trimming were read from the DNA, whereas the V and J calls and clone size are those reported in that table. The repertoire has hundreds of thousands of clones, 80% to 90% of them found once; the top ten carry 0.85% to 0.9%. Which cohort a participant joined came from the clinical history participants gave. Exposed participants encountered a COVID-19 case during the 2 weeks preceding study entry.

The specimen sequenced was PBMCs or T cells enriched from blood (not recorded which). This clonotype originated in a man between 45 and 60 years old who had been exposed to COVID-19. The rearrangement joins TRBV7-2 to TRBJ1-1; D unclear. DNA of the CDR3: TGTGCCAGCAGCACGTACACCCCAGGCACTGAAGCTTTCTTT. The encoded protein is CASSTYTPGTEAFF.